This T cell receptor beta chain comes out of a study of blood T cell repertoires in COVID-19 (dated by TCRdb to the early 2020s). As for the study more broadly: Samples from collaborators originated in the United States, Italy and Spain and spanned both the acute and convalescent phases of COVID-19. The prospective study material was composed of cDNA or gDNA derived from T cells, B-cell-depleted T cells, or PBMCs. Subjects who had been exposed to COVID-19, were actively infected with it, or had recovered from it provided the deeply sampled blood TCRbeta repertoires that made up the dataset. Samples came from the ongoing ImmuneRACE study (first 160 participants) plus 1,254 subjects from 6 global collaborators. The repertoires were made available in a free public database intended to serve as a resource for research on the immune response to SARS-CoV-2. HLA class I and class II types, where available, came from metadata supplied by the sample provider rather than from assay-based typing. A de-identified subject ID, COVID-19 status, age in years and sex were almost always included in the sample metadata. Beyond this particular receptor, the publication reports: The quantity of clinical and demographic metadata differed by source and by participant and was supplied without curation.

As for this clone: Its antigen remains undetermined. No qualities accompany the bases; no much larger clone lies one base away.

TCRbeta CDR3 regions were amplified from genomic DNA by means of the immunoSEQ Assay, a bias-controlled multiplex PCR. The study's processing was this. The number of nucleated cells in each sample was estimated from the amplification of reference gene primers within the assay. Sequence reads were collapsed and filtered to measure the absolute abundance of every unique TCRbeta CDR3 rearrangement. For each sample, productive Simpson clonality was calculated by taking the square root of Simpson's diversity index across productive rearrangements. This immuneACCESS table, as held by TCRdb, lists in-frame sequences with V and J called but not all clones. Of the missing ones, under half trace to an unresolved V gene in checked studies; the others have no known cause. V and J calls and clone size come straight from that table; D and trimming were deduced from the DNA. The sample table shows roughly 190,000 clones, and approximately 82% are seen once. The ten largest clones take up roughly 5.2% of the sample.

In the prospective study, participants were roughly 18 to 100 years old, resided in about two dozen geographic areas of the United States, and were enrolled through a virtual design. In the prospective study, cohorts were assigned on the basis of participant-reported clinical history obtained from a screening survey and a study questionnaire. In the prospective study, whole blood, serum and a nasopharyngeal or oropharyngeal swab were collected from each participant by mobile phlebotomists. Participants in the prospective study had the option to provide additional blood draws and questionnaires over a roughly 2-month period. Before DNA extraction, blood samples from the prospective study were shipped at room temperature or frozen. V and J are truncated by 0 bases and 5 bases respectively, leaving an intervening sequence of 16 bases. The CDR3 numbers 17 residues from cysteine through phenylalanine. The kept DNA is CDR3 alone, 51 bases in frame from the first base. From the germline V gene, CDR1 is LGHNA and CDR2 is YSLEER.

The source is a woman aged 60 to 75 with acute COVID-19. The chain joins TRBV4-3 to TRBJ1-4, with TRBD1 as a weak D call on 5 bases. Sequencing input: PBMCs or T cells enriched from blood (not recorded which). The sequenced DNA: TGCGCCAGCAGCCAAGAGTTCTCGGATCAGGGAAATGAAAAACTGTTTTTT. Its coded protein is CASSQEFSDQGNEKLFF.